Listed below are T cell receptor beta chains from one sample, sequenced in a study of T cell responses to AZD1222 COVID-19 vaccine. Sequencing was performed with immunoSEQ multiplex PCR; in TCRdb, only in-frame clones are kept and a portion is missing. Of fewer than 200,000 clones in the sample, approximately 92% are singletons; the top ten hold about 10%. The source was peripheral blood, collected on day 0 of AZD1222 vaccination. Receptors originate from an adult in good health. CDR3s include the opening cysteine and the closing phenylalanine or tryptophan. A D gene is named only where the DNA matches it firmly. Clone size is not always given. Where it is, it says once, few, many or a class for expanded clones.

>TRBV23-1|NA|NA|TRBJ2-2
TGCGCCAGCAGTCTGTCGTCCGGGGAGCTGTTTTTT
CASSLSSGELFF
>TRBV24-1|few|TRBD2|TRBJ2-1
TGTGCCACCAGTGCCCAGAGCGGGAGCTACAATGAGCAGTTCTTC
CATSAQSGSYNEQFF
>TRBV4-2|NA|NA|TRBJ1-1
TGTGCCAGCAGCCGCTCCGAGGGCGGGAACACTGAAGCTTTCTTT
CASSRSEGGNTEAFF
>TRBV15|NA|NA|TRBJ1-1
TGTGCCACCAGCAGCCATACAGGAGCTGAAGCTTTCTTT
CATSSHTGAEAFF
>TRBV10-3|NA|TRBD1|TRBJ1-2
TGTGCCATCAGTGAGGGACAGGGCTTAGGCTACACCTTC
CAISEGQGLGYTF
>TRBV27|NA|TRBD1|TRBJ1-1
TGTGCCAGCAGTGCAGGGGGCACTGAAGCTTTCTTT
CASSAGGTEAFF
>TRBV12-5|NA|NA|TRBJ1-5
TGTGCTAGTGGCCGGGACATTGGACAGCCCCAGCATTTT
CASGRDIGQPQHF
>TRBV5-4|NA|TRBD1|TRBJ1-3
TGTGCCAGCAGTCCCGACAGGGGGCCTGGAAACACCATATATTTT
CASSPDRGPGNTIYF
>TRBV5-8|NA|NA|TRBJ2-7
TGTGCCAGCAGCTTTGGAGCTACCTACGAGCAGTACTTC
CASSFGATYEQYF
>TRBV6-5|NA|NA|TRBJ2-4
TGTGCCAGCAGCGGGCCTACCCGAGGGATTCAGTACTTC
CASSGPTRGIQYF
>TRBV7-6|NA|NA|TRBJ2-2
TGTGCCAGCAGCTTAGGATGGTGGCGCGAAACCTTAAACACCGGGGAGCTGTTTTTT
CASSLGWWRETLNTGELFF
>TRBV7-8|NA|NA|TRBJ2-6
TGTGCCAGCAGCTTAGCGGCCGATTCTGGGGCCAACGTCCTGACTTTC
CASSLAADSGANVLTF
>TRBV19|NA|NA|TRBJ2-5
TGTGCCAGTAGTCCCGAGGGACGGGTCACCCAGTACTTC
CASSPEGRVTQYF
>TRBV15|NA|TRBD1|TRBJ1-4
TGTGCCACCAGCAGAACTCCGGGACAGGGTAATGAAAAACTGTTTTTT
CATSRTPGQGNEKLFF
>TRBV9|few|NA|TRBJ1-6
TGTGCCAGCAGCGTAGACCAAGGGGAGAATTCACCCCTCCACTTT
CASSVDQGENSPLHF
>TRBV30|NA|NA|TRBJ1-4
TGTGCCTCCCAGGGCTATGAAAAACTGTTTTTT
CASQGYEKLFF
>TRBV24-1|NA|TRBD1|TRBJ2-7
TGTGCCACCAGTGAGCAAGGGACAGGGAAGCCCTACGAGCAGTACTTC
CATSEQGTGKPYEQYF
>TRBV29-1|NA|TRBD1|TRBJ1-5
TGCAGCGTTATTTCGCAGGGACAGGGAACTCAGCCCCAGCATTTT
CSVISQGQGTQPQHF
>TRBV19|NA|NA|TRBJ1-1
TGTGCCAGTAGTATGAGGGGATCCGAAGCTTTCTTT
CASSMRGSEAFF
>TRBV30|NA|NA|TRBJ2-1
TGTGCCTGGAGTTCCCCCCACGGGCTCTACAATGAGCAGTTCTTC
CAWSSPHGLYNEQFF
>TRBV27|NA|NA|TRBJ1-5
TGTGCCAGCAGTTTATCCCCGGATCAGCCCCAGCATTTT
CASSLSPDQPQHF
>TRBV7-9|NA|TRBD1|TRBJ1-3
TGTGCCAGCAGCCTCCTGGTAGGGGGCAATGGAAACACCATATATTTT
CASSLLVGGNGNTIYF
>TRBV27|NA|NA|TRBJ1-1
TGTGCCAGCAGCTTGGCCCCGGCTGCTGAAGCTTTCTTT
CASSLAPAAEAFF
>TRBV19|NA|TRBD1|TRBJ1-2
TGTGCCTCCAGAGAGGGACAGGGGCACTATGGCTACACCTTC
CASREGQGHYGYTF
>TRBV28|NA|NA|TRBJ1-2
TGTGCCAGCAGTTTCTTCCGGGGCCCAAGAGCTAACTATGGCTACACCTTC
CASSFFRGPRANYGYTF
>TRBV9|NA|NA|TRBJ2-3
TGTGCCAGCAGCGTAGAAGGGGGTCACCGCACAGATACGCAGTATTTT
CASSVEGGHRTDTQYF
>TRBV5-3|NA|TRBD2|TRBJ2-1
TGTGCCAGAAGCTTACTAGCGGGGGGCCGGAATGAGCAGTTCTTC
CARSLLAGGRNEQFF
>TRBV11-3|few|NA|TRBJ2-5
TGTGCCAGCAGCTTAGGAGAGACCCAGTACTTC
CASSLGETQYF
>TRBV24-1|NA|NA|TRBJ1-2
TGTGCCACCAGTGGGGGGCCAGCCTATGGCTACACCTTC
CATSGGPAYGYTF
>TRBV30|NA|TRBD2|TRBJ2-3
TGTGCCTGGACCGAAGGAGTACTAGCGTCTCAAGAGGGTACGCAGTATTTT
CAWTEGVLASQEGTQYF
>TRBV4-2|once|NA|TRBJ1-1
TGTGCCAGCAGCCAAGATATTCAGCCCCCGACGGTAGCTTTCTTT
CASSQDIQPPTVAFF
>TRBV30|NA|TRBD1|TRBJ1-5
TGTGCCTGGAGTAACGGACAGGGGGGGAATCAGCCCCAGCATTTT
CAWSNGQGGNQPQHF
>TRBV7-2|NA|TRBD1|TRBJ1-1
TGTGCCAGCAGCTTGACCCGGGACAGGGGGACCTCTGAAGCTTTCTTT
CASSLTRDRGTSEAFF